This TCR beta chain is from a study of T cells after yellow fever vaccination. Findings and caveats of the study: Reappearance after the booster was seen for most primary-vaccination clones, at 96% CD4 and 80% to 90% CD8. Overall, a small share of clonotypes was seen in both CD4 and CD8 compartments.

UMIs and a universal primer site were added when TCR cDNA was made by 5'RACE template switching. In TCRdb, the 5' RACE reads were re-called with MiXCR into one record per CDR3 protein. The data contain 310,000 or so distinct CDR3 sequences, roughly 6.8% of them seen just once; the ten biggest clones take up 18%. The CDR3 is made up of 14 amino acids. Trimming took off 1 base at V and 7 bases at J, with 13 bases between the two ends. For this clonotype: The antigen is unknown.

The TCR originated in a man between 18 and 35 years old who received the YFV17D yellow fever vaccine. The rearrangement uses TRBV12-3 or TRBV12-4 and TRBJ1-2; D may be TRBD1 (5 bases). The input for sequencing was PBMCs, taken 45 days after the first yellow fever vaccination. The CDR3 is CASSLGWQGAGYTF. CDR3 nucleotide sequence: TGTGCCAGCAGTTTAGGGTGGCAGGGTGCTGGCTACACCTTC.